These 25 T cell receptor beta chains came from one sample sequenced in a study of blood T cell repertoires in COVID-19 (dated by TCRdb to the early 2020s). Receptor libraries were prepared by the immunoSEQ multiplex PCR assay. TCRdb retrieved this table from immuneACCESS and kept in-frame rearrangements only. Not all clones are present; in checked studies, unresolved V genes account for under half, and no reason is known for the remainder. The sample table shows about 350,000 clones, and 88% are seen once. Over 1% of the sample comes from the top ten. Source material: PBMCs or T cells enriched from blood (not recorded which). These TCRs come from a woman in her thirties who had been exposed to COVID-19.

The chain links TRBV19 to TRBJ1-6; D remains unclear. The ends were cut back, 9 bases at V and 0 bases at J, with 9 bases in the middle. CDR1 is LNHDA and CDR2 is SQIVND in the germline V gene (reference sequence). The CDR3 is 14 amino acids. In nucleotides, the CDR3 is TGTGCCAGCCGAAGTAGCTCCTATAATTCACCCCTCCACTTT. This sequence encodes CASRSSSYNSPLHF. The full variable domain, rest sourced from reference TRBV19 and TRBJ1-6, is DGGITQSPKYLFRKEGQNVTLSCEQNLNHDAMYWYRQDPGQGLRLIYYSQIVNDFQKGDIAEGYSVSREKKESFPLTVTSAQKNPTAFYLCASRSSSYNSPLHFGNGTRLTVT.

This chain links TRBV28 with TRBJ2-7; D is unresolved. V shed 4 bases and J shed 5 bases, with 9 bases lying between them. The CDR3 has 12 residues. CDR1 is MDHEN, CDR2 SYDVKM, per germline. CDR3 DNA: TGTGCCAGCAGTTCCTCCGTAGACGAGCAGTACTTC. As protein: CASSSSVDEQYF.

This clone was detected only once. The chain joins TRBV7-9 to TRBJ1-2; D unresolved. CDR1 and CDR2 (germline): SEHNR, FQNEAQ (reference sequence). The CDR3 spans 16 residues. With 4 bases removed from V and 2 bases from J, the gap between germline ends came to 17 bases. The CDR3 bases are TGTGCCAGCAGCTCAAGTCTACGAGCCTCCAACTATGGCTACACCTTC. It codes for CASSSSLRASNYGYTF.

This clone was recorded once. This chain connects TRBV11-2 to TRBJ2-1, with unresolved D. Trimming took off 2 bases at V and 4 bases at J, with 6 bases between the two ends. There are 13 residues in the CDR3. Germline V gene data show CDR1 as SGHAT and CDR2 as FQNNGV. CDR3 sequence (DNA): TGTGCCAGCAGCTTATTGGAGTACAATGAGCAGTTCTTC. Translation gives CASSLLEYNEQFF.

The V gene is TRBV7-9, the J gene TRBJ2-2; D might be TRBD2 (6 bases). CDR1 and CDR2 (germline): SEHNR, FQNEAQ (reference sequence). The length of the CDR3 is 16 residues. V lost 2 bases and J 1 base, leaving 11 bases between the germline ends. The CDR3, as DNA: TGTGCCAGCAGCTTAAGTGTTAGCGGGAACACCGGGGAGCTGTTTTTT. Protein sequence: CASSLSVSGNTGELFF.

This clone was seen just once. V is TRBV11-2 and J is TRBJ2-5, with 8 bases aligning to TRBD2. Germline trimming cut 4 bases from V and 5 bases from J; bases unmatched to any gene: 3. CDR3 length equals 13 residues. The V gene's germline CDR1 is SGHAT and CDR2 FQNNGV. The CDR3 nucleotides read TGTGCCAGCAGCTCGGGAGGGAGGGAGACCCAGTACTTC. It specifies CASSSGGRETQYF.

CDR3 bases: TGTGCCAGCAGCAAGGGACAGGGTTCCAACGAGCAGTACTTC. Translation: CASSKGQGSNEQYF. The chain employs TRBV7-8 and TRBJ2-7, with TRBD1 identical over 9 bases. The J segment lost 5 bases and the V segment lost 5 bases, leaving 7 bases of the junction unmatched. Germline CDR1 is SGHVS and CDR2 is FQNEAQ. The CDR3 consists of 14 residues.

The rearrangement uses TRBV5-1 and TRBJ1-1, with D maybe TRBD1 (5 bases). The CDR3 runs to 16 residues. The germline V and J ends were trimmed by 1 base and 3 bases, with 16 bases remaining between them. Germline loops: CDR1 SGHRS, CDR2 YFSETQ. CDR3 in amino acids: CASSLIQGLLDTEAFF. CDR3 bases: TGCGCCAGCAGCTTGATTCAGGGATTATTGGACACTGAAGCTTTCTTT.

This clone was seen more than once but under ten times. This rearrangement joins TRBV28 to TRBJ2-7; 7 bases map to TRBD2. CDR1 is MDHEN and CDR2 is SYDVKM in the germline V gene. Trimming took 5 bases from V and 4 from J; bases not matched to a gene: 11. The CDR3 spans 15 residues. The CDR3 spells CASSPRTSRGYEQYF. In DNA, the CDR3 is TGTGCCAGCAGTCCCCGGACTAGTCGCGGTTACGAGCAGTACTTC.

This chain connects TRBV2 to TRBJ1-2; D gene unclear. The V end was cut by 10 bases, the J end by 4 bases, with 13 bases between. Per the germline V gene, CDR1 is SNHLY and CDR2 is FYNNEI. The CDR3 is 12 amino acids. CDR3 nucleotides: TGTGCCAACGAAGAGGAGGGCTATGGCTACACCTTC. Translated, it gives CANEEEGYGYTF.

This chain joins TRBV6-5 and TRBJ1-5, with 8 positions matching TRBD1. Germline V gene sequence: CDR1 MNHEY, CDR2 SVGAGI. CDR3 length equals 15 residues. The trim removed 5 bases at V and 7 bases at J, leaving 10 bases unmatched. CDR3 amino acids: CASSTGQGAGQPQHF. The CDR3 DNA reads TGTGCCAGCAGTACCGGGCAGGGGGCAGGGCAGCCCCAGCATTTT.

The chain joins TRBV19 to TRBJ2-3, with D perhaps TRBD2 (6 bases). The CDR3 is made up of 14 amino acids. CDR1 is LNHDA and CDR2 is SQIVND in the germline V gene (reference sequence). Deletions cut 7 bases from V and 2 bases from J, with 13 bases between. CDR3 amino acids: CASNRRDFTDTQYF. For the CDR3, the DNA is TGTGCCAGTAACAGGCGGGACTTCACAGATACGCAGTATTTT.

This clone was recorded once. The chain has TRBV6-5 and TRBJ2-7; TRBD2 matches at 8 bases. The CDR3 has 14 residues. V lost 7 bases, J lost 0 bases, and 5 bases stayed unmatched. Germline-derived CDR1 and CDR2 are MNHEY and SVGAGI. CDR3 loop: CASTELAASYEQYF. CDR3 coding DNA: TGTGCCAGCACCGAACTAGCGGCCTCCTACGAGCAGTACTTC.

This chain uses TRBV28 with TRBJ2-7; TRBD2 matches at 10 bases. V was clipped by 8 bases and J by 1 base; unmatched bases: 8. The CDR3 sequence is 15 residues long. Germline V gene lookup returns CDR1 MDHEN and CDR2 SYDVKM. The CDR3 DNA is TGTGCCAGCCCCCCTAGCGGGAGTGGTTCCTACGAGCAGTACTTC. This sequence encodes CASPPSGSGSYEQYF.

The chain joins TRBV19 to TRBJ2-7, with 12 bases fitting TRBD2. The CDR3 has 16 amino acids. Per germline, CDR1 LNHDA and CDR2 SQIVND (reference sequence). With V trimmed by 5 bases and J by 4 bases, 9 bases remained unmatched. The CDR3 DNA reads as TGTGCCAGTAGTTCCCGACCTAGCGGGAGGGGTTACGAGCAGTACTTC. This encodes CASSSRPSGRGYEQYF.

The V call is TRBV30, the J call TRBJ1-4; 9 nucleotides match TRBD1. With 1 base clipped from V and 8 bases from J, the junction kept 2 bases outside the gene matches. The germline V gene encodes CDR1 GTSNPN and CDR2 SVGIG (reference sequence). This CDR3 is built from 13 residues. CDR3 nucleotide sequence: TGTGCCTGGAGTGGAACAGGGGGCGAAAAACTGTTTTTT. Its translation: CAWSGTGGEKLFF.

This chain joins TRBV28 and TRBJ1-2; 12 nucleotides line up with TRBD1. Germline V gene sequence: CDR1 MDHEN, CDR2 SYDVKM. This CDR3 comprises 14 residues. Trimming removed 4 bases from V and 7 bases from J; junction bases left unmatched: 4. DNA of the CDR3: TGTGCCAGCAGTTGGGACAGGGGGCGATCTGGCTACACCTTC. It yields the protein CASSWDRGRSGYTF.

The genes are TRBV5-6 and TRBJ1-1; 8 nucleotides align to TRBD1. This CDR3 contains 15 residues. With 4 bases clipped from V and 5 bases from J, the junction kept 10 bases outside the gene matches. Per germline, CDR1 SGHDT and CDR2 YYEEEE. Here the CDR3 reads CASSAVDRVKTEAFF. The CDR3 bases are TGTGCCAGCAGCGCGGTGGACAGGGTAAAGACTGAAGCTTTCTTT.

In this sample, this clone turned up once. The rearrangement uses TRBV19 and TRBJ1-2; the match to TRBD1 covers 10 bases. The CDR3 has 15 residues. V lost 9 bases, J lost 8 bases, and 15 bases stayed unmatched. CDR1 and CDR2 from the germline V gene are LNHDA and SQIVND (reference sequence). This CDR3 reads CASRTLGGTGDGYTF. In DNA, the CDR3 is TGTGCCAGCAGGACCTTGGGAGGGACAGGGGACGGCTACACCTTC. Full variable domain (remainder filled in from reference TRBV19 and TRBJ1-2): DGGITQSPKYLFRKEGQNVTLSCEQNLNHDAMYWYRQDPGQGLRLIYYSQIVNDFQKGDIAEGYSVSREKKESFPLTVTSAQKNPTAFYLCASRTLGGTGDGYTFGSGTRLTVV.

The CDR3 here is CATSGTSGSSEQYF. The CDR3 DNA reads TGTGCCACCAGCGGGACTAGCGGGAGTAGTGAGCAGTACTTC. This rearrangement joins TRBV15 to TRBJ2-7; TRBD2 aligns across 14 bases. The CDR3 covers 14 residues. The V segment lost 5 bases and the J segment 7 bases; nucleotides outside the gene matches: 4. Germline V gene sequence: CDR1 LNHNV, CDR2 YYDKDF (reference sequence).

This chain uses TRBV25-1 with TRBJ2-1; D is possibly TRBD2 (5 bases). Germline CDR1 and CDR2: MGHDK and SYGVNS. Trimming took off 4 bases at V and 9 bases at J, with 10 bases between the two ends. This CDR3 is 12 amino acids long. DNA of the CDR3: TGTGCCAGCAGTGCACTCCGGGGTGAGCAGTTCTTC. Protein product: CASSALRGEQFF.

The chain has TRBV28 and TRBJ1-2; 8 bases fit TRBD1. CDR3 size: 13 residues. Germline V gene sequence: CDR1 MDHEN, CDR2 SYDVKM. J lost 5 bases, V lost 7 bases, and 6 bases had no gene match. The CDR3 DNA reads TGTGCCAGCACCCTCGGACAGGGATATGGCTACACCTTC. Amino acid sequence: CASTLGQGYGYTF.

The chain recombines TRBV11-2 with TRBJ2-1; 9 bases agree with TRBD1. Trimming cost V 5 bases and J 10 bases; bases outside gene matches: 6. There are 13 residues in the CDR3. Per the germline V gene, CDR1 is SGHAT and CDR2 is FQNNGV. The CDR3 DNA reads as TGTGCCAGCAGCCCACAGGGGGCCGGGGAGCAGTTCTTC. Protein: CASSPQGAGEQFF.

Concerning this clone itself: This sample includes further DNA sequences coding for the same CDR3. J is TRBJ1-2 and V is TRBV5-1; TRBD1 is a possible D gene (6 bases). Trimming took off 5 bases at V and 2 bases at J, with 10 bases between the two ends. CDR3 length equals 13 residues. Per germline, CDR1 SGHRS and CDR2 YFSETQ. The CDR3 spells CASSLGQNYGYTF. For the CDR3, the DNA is TGCGCCAGCAGTCTCGGACAGAACTATGGCTACACCTTC.

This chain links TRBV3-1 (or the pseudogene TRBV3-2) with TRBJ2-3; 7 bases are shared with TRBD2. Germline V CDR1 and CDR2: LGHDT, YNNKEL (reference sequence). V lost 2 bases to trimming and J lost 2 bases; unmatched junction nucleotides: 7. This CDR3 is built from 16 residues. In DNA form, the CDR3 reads TGTGCCAGCAGCCAACCCCTAGCGGACTACACAGATACGCAGTATTTT. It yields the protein CASSQPLADYTDTQYF.